These 26 T cell receptor beta chains were sequenced from one sample in a study of OX40 agonist ivuxolimab in advanced cancers. Generated by immunoSEQ multiplex PCR, the TCRdb table keeps only in-frame clones and is missing some. The profile covers 52,000 or so clones, with over 90% appearing a single time and 18% taken by the ten largest. The source was CD4+ or CD8+ T cells sorted from blood, collected in a trial of the OX40 agonist ivuxolimab. The receptors were sampled from an adult with an advanced solid tumor such as melanoma, head and neck, liver or kidney cancer.

The chain has TRBV28 and TRBJ1-1; D is ambiguous. Per the germline V gene, CDR1 is MDHEN and CDR2 is SYDVKM. The CDR3 runs to 13 residues. The germline V and J ends were trimmed by 1 base and 3 bases, with 6 bases remaining between them. In DNA form, the CDR3 reads TGTGCCAGCAGTTTATTTCAGGACACTGAAGCTTTCTTT. It yields the protein CASSLFQDTEAFF. The full variable domain, with the rest looked up from reference TRBV28 and TRBJ1-1, is DVKVTQSSRYLVKRTGEKVFLECVQDMDHENMFWYRQDPGLGLRLIYFSYDVKMKEKGDIPEGYSVSREKKERFSLILESASTNQTSMYLCASSLFQDTEAFFGQGTRLTVV.

V is TRBV28 and J is TRBJ2-1, with 10 bases aligning to TRBD2. This CDR3 has 15 amino acids. The V gene's germline CDR1 is MDHEN and CDR2 SYDVKM. V shed 3 bases and J 5 bases; nucleotides not matched to a gene: 4. The CDR3 region has the DNA TGTGCCAGCAGTTTTGAGCGGGAGGGTAACAATGAGCAGTTCTTC. The encoded protein is CASSFEREGNNEQFF.

As for this clone: The sample contains more than one DNA sequence encoding this CDR3. This sequence joins TRBV27 and TRBJ2-6; TRBD1 or TRBD2 may be the D gene (5 bases each). From germline, CDR1 is MNHEY and CDR2 SMNVEV (reference sequence). V was cut by 5 bases and J by 0 bases, with 8 bases left in between. The CDR3 is made up of 15 amino acids. DNA of the CDR3: TGTGCCAGCAGTCCTGGGGGCTCTGGGGCCAACGTCCTGACTTTC. It yields the protein CASSPGGSGANVLTF.

V usage is TRBV18 and J usage is TRBJ2-1; D remains ambiguous. Germline assignment: CDR1 KGHSH and CDR2 LQKENI. The CDR3 is 17 residues long. The V end lost 1 base, the J end lost 8 bases, and 21 bases lay between the germline ends. Here the CDR3 DNA reads TGTGCCAGCTCACCACTTCAAGACTCCCGAAGCATCTATGAGCAGTTCTTC. This sequence encodes CASSPLQDSRSIYEQFF.

J is TRBJ2-7 and V is TRBV27; D is possibly TRBD2 (6 bases). V lost 4 bases, J lost 7 bases, and 14 bases lay in between. The CDR3 contains 13 residues. CDR1 is MNHEY, CDR2 SMNVEV, per germline (reference sequence). The CDR3 sequence: CASSYPGALEQYF. CDR3 DNA: TGTGCCAGCAGTTACCCGGGAGCCTTGGAGCAGTACTTC.

The chain recombines TRBV29-1 with TRBJ2-7; TRBD2 aligns across 7 bases. The CDR3 covers 13 residues. Germline assignment: CDR1 SQVTM and CDR2 ANQGSEA. V trimming: 4 bases; J trimming: 2 bases; junction bases outside the gene matches: 5. The CDR3 DNA reads as TGCAGCGTTGGAGGCGGGACTACCTACGAGCAGTACTTC. It yields the protein CSVGGGTTYEQYF.

Regarding this clone: This specimen includes other DNA sequences encoding the same CDR3. The V call is TRBV5-6, the J call TRBJ2-3; D uncertain. The V and J ends lost 4 bases and 0 bases respectively, with 6 bases between them. Looked up from germline, CDR1 is SGHDT and CDR2 is YYEEEE. CDR3 length equals 13 residues. CDR3 region: CASSPPSTDTQYF. In DNA form, the CDR3 reads TGTGCCAGCAGCCCACCGAGCACAGATACGCAGTATTTT. The full variable domain, its missing parts supplied by reference TRBV5-6 and TRBJ2-3, is DAGVTQSPTHLIKTRGQQVTLRCSPKSGHDTVSWYQQALGQGPQFIFQYYEEEERQRGNFPDRFSGHQFPNYSSELNVNALLLGDSALYLCASSPPSTDTQYFGPGTRLTVL.

The chain carries TRBV9 and TRBJ2-3, with D maybe TRBD2 (5 bases). This CDR3 has 19 residues. Trimming took 3 bases from V and 4 from J, leaving 27 bases between them. CDR1 and CDR2 (germline): SGDLS, YYNGEE. The CDR3 sequence: CASSGREVGTGSRPDTQYF. The CDR3 region has the DNA TGTGCCAGCAGCGGGAGAGAGGTTGGAACGGGGAGTAGACCAGATACGCAGTATTTT.

The chain joins TRBV9 to TRBJ2-1, with D possibly TRBD1 on 6 matching bases. CDR3 length equals 15 residues. V was trimmed by 6 bases and J by 0 bases, leaving 13 bases between them. The germline V gene encodes CDR1 SGDLS and CDR2 YYNGEE. In DNA form, the CDR3 reads TGTGCCAGCACCCCGGAGGACAGCTCCTACAATGAGCAGTTCTTC. Translation gives CASTPEDSSYNEQFF. The full variable domain, in which reference TRBV9 and TRBJ2-1 provide the parts outside the CDR3, is DSGVTQTPKHLITATGQRVTLRCSPRSGDLSVYWYQQSLDQGLQFLIQYYNGEERAKGNILERFSAQQFPDLHSELNLSSLELGDSALYFCASTPEDSSYNEQFFGPGTRLTVL.

The chain carries TRBV7-6 and TRBJ2-7; possibly TRBD1 or TRBD2 for D (7 bases each). The CDR3 is made up of 14 amino acids. The V gene lost 7 bases and the J gene lost 6 bases, with 19 bases spanning the gap. Germline values: CDR1 SGHVS, CDR2 FNYEAQ. The CDR3 sequence is CASIQGGSGGEQYF. DNA of the CDR3: TGTGCCAGCATCCAAGGGGGCTCGGGAGGCGAGCAGTACTTC.

This chain joins TRBV11-3 and TRBJ2-1; unclear D gene. V was cut by 4 bases and J by 4 bases, with 5 bases left in between. The CDR3 length is 12 residues. Germline V gene data show CDR1 as SGHNT and CDR2 as YENEEA. Here the CDR3 DNA reads TGTGCCAGCAGCTCTCAGTACAATGAGCAGTTCTTC. Its translation: CASSSQYNEQFF.

The chain links TRBV25-1 to TRBJ2-1, with TRBD2 matching 15 bases. This CDR3 is 16 amino acids long. The V segment lost 4 bases and the J segment 9 bases; nucleotides outside the gene matches: 7. CDR1 is MGHDK and CDR2 is SYGVNS in the germline V gene. The CDR3 loop is CASSGRTSGRAGEQFF. The CDR3 DNA follows: TGTGCCAGCAGTGGGAGGACTAGCGGGAGGGCCGGTGAGCAGTTCTTC.

This CDR3 is CASRDQLAGAAEQYF. CDR3 DNA: TGCGCCAGCAGGGACCAACTAGCGGGAGCGGCCGAGCAGTACTTC. The rearrangement links TRBV10-2 to TRBJ2-7; the match to TRBD2 covers 11 bases. Germline V gene sequence: CDR1 WSHSY, CDR2 SAAADI. The junction had 10 bases not matched to a gene; V was cut back by 6 bases and J by 6 bases. This CDR3 has 15 amino acids.

The chain joins TRBV21-1 to TRBJ2-7; the table calls TRBD2, which could not be checked here. TRBV21-1 is a recognized pseudogene. CDR3 size: 12 residues. The CDR3 loop is CASSKIRYEQYF. The DNA of the CDR3 is TGTGCCAGCAGCAAAATCCGCTACGAGCAGTACTTC.

The chain couples TRBV19 to TRBJ2-3; D is unclear. Germline assignment: CDR1 LNHDA and CDR2 SQIVND (reference sequence). CDR3 length: 13 residues. Between the trimmed V and J ends, which lost 6 bases and 2 bases, there was a span of 9 bases. The CDR3 region is CASSWGITDTQYF. The CDR3, as DNA: TGTGCCAGTAGCTGGGGTATCACAGATACGCAGTATTTT.

The chain combines TRBV25-1 with TRBJ2-7, with 7 bases matching TRBD2. J gave up 2 bases and V 4 bases, and 11 bases lay outside the gene matches. The germline V gene encodes CDR1 MGHDK and CDR2 SYGVNS. The CDR3 totals 16 residues. CDR3 nucleotide sequence: TGTGCCAGCAGTGCCAACGCGGGGGAACGGCCCTACGAGCAGTACTTC. It encodes CASSANAGERPYEQYF.

CDR3: CASRLGDTGELFF. Written as DNA, the CDR3 is TGTGCCAGCAGACTGGGAGACACCGGGGAGCTGTTTTTT. The chain employs TRBV11-3 and TRBJ2-2; D is perhaps TRBD2 (5 bases). The CDR3 is 13 amino acids. Germline V gives CDR1 SGHNT, CDR2 YENEEA. V dropped 6 bases and J dropped 3 bases, with 8 bases sitting between them.

The rearrangement uses TRBV2 and TRBJ2-5; 8 nucleotides agree with TRBD1. With 6 bases clipped from V and 3 bases from J, the junction kept 9 bases outside the gene matches. Germline V CDR1 and CDR2: SNHLY, FYNNEI. The CDR3 sequence is 15 residues long. The CDR3 nucleotides are TGTGCCAGCAGCAACTCCGGGACAGGAGAAGAGACCCAGTACTTC. The encoded protein is CASSNSGTGEETQYF.

This rearrangement joins TRBV29-1 to TRBJ2-7; TRBD2 matches at 10 bases. The length of the CDR3 is 14 residues. V was clipped by 6 bases and J by 4 bases; unmatched bases: 9. CDR1 and CDR2 (germline): SQVTM, ANQGSEA. The CDR3 loop reads CSVGGASGSYEQYF. CDR3 coding DNA: TGCAGCGTCGGGGGGGCTAGCGGGAGTTACGAGCAGTACTTC.

This chain connects TRBV5-6 to TRBJ2-4, with 14 bases that match TRBD2. Germline V gene data show CDR1 as SGHDT and CDR2 as YYEEEE. V trimming: 2 bases; J trimming: 0 bases; junction bases outside the gene matches: 4. The CDR3 has 18 amino acids. CDR3 nucleotides: TGTGCCAGCAGCTTAGGACTAGCGGGAGGTCCAGCCAAAAACATTCAGTACTTC. Translated: CASSLGLAGGPAKNIQYF.

V usage is TRBV9 and J usage is TRBJ2-5, with TRBD2 matching 7 bases. Germline CDR1 reads SGDLS; CDR2 reads YYNGEE. This CDR3 has 14 amino acids. The J segment lost 5 bases and the V segment lost 6 bases, leaving 10 bases of the junction unmatched. This CDR3 is CASTSGLELETQYF. CDR3 DNA sequence: TGTGCCAGCACCTCCGGACTAGAGCTGGAGACCCAGTACTTC.

This rearrangement joins TRBV9 to TRBJ2-2; 7 positions match TRBD2. CDR1 is SGDLS, CDR2 YYNGEE, per germline. This CDR3 is built from 16 residues. The trim removed 4 bases at V and 6 bases at J, leaving 12 bases unmatched. The CDR3 is CASSLPPGAGPGELFF. The CDR3, as DNA: TGTGCCAGCAGCCTCCCCCCGGGAGCGGGGCCCGGGGAGCTGTTTTTT.

V and J are TRBV6-1 and TRBJ2-7; D unclear. Germline V lookup: CDR1 MNHNS, CDR2 SASEGT. This CDR3 has 12 amino acids. Trimming stripped 4 bases from V and 5 bases from J, with 9 bases between. The CDR3 DNA reads as TGTGCCAGCAGTGCCTCCACCCACGAGCAGTACTTC. It yields the protein CASSASTHEQYF.

Ten or more counts support this clone. The chain is built from TRBV6-4 and TRBJ2-1; 7 bases fit TRBD2. The CDR3 sequence is 13 residues long. Germline trimming cut 3 bases from V and 5 bases from J; bases unmatched to any gene: 1. The germline gives CDR1 MRHNA, CDR2 SNTAGT. The CDR3 region has the DNA TGTGCCAGCAGTGAGCGGGAGAACAATGAGCAGTTCTTC. Encoded protein: CASSERENNEQFF.

Only a few counts were recorded for this clone. This chain links TRBV6-5 with TRBJ1-1, with 7 nucleotides matching TRBD1. Germline assignment: CDR1 MNHEY and CDR2 SVGAGI. V shed 3 bases, J shed 0 bases, and the junction held 7 bases outside the gene matches. The CDR3 length is 16 residues. CDR3 loop: CASSYATGPLNTEAFF. CDR3 in DNA: TGTGCCAGCAGTTATGCGACAGGGCCCCTGAACACTGAAGCTTTCTTT.

The V call is TRBV11-2, the J call TRBJ1-3; D is undetermined. The germline V and J ends were trimmed by 0 bases and 0 bases, with 6 bases remaining between them. This CDR3 contains 15 residues. CDR1 SGHAT and CDR2 FQNNGV come from the germline V gene. CDR3 region: CASSLDPSSGNTIYF. The CDR3 DNA reads as TGTGCCAGCAGCTTAGACCCAAGCTCTGGAAACACCATATATTTT.